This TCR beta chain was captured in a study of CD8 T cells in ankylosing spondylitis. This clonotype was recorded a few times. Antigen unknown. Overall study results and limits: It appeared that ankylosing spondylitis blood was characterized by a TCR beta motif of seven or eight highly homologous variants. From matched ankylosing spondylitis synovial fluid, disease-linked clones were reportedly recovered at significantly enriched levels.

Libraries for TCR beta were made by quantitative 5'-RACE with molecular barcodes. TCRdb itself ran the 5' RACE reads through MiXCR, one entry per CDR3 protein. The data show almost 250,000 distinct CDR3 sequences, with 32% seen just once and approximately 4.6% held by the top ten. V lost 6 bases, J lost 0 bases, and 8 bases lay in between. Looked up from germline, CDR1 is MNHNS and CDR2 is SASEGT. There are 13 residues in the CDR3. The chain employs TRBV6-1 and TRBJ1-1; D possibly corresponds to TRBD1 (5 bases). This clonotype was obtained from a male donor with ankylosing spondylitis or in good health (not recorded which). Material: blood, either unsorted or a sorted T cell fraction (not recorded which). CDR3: CASSSTVNTEAFF. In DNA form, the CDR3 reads TGTGCCAGCAGCTCGACAGTGAACACTGAAGCTTTCTTT.